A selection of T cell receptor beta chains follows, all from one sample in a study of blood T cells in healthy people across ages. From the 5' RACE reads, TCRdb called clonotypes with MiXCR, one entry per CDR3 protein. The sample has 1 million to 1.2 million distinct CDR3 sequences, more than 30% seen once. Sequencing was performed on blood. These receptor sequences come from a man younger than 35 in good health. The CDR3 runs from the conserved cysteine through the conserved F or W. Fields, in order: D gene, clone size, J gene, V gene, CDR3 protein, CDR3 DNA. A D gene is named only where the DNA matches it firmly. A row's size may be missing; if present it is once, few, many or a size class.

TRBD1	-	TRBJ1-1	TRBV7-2	CASSSPGQGTEAFF	TGTGCCAGCAGCTCCCCGGGACAGGGAACTGAAGCTTTCTTT
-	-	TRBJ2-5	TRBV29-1	CSAGEGNRETQYF	TGCAGCGCCGGTGAAGGTAACCGAGAGACCCAGTACTTC
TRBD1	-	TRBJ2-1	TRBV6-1	CASKVYGTGENNEQFF	TGTGCCAGCAAGGTTTACGGGACAGGTGAGAACAATGAGCAGTTCTTC
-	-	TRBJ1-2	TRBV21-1	CASSKQGVESYGYTF	TGTGCCAGCAGCAAGCAGGGGGTTGAAAGCTATGGCTACACCTTC
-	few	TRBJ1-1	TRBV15	CATSRDRGSGTEAFF	TGTGCCACCAGCAGAGATAGGGGCTCGGGCACTGAAGCTTTCTTT
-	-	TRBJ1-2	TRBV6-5	CASSRQVGYGYTF	TGTGCCAGCAGTCGGCAGGTTGGGTATGGCTACACCTTC
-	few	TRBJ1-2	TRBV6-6	CASTTPTGSGYTF	TGTGCCAGCACCACTCCAACTGGTTCGGGCTACACCTTC
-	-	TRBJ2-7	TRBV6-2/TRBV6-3	CASSQTSNPYNEQYF	TGTGCCAGCAGCCAAACTAGCAACCCCTACAATGAGCAGTACTTC
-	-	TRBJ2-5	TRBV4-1	CASSQVVRGEQYF	TGCGCCAGCAGCCAAGTAGTGAGGGGGGAGCAGTACTTC
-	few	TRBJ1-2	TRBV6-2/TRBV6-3	CASSYFERAYTF	TGTGCCAGCAGTTACTTTGAGCGTGCCTACACCTTC
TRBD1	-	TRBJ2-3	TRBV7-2	CASSADRAADTQYF	TGTGCCAGCAGCGCTGACAGGGCGGCAGATACGCAGTATTTT
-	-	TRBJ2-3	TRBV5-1	CASSLEQVTDTQYF	TGCGCCAGCAGCTTGGAGCAGGTCACAGATACGCAGTATTTT
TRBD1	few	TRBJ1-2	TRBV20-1	CSAPQTGGVGYGYTF	TGCAGTGCGCCACAGACAGGGGGCGTCGGCTATGGCTACACCTTC
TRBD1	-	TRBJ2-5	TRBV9	CASSVGATGTETQYF	TGTGCCAGCAGCGTAGGAGCGACAGGGACAGAGACCCAGTACTTC
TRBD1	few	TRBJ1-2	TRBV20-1	CSAAAGGSVYGYTF	TGCAGTGCTGCCGCAGGGGGCAGTGTCTATGGCTACACCTTC
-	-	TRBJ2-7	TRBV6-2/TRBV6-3	CASSYYHEQYF	TGTGCCAGCAGTTACTACCACGAGCAGTACTTC
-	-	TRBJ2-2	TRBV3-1	CASSPLRTGELFF	TGTGCCAGCAGCCCCCTCCGGACCGGGGAGCTGTTTTTT
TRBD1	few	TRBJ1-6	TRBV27	CASSLTGADNSPLHF	TGTGCCAGCAGCCTCACAGGGGCGGATAATTCACCCCTCCACTTT
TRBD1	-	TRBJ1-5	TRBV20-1	CSAAQGEGQPQHF	TGCAGTGCGGCTCAGGGGGAAGGTCAGCCCCAGCATTTT
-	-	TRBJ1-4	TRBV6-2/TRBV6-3	CASRQAGDERLFF	TGTGCCAGCCGGCAGGCCGGGGATGAAAGACTGTTTTTT
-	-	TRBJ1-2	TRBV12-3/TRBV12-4	CASSGVGSQHINYGYTF	TGTGCCAGCAGTGGAGTAGGCAGCCAACACATTAACTATGGCTACACCTTC
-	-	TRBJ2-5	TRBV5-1	CASSSSRYYNEQYF	TGCGCCAGCAGTAGCAGCAGATACTACAATGAGCAGTACTTC
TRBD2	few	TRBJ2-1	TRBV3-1	CASSRASGGTTYEQFF	TGTGCCAGCAGCCGAGCCAGCGGGGGGACCACATATGAGCAGTTCTTC
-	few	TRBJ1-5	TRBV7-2	CASTQGTHQPQHF	TGTGCCAGCACCCAGGGAACGCATCAGCCCCAGCATTTT
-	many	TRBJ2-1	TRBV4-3	CASSQDGGPYNEQFF	TGTGCCAGCAGCCAAGACGGGGGGCCGTACAATGAGCAGTTCTTC
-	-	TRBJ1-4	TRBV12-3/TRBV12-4	CASSLMVANEKLFF	TGTGCCAGCAGTTTAATGGTGGCAAATGAAAAACTGTTTTTT
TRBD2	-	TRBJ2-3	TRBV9	CASSPRTSGGATSHPDTQYF	TGTGCCAGCAGCCCCCGGACTAGCGGGGGGGCCACCTCCCATCCAGATACGCAGTATTTT
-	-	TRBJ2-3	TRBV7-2	CASSPTLLNTQYF	TGTGCCAGCAGCCCCACCCTACTTAATACGCAGTATTTT
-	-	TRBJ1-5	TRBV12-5	CASGAGGGSNQPQHF	TGTGCTAGTGGCGCGGGCGGCGGGAGCAATCAGCCCCAGCATTTT
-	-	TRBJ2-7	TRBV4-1	CASTLQARLSYNEQYF	TGCGCCAGCACTCTACAGGCGCGACTCTCCTACAATGAGCAGTACTTC
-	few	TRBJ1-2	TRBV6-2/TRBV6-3	CASSYRNGGGYTF	TGTGCCAGCAGTTACAGGAACGGGGGCGGCTACACCTTC
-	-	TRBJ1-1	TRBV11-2	CASSLGVPRGRTEAFF	TGTGCCAGCAGCTTAGGGGTGCCCAGGGGACGCACTGAAGCTTTCTTT
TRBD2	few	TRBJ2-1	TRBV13	CASSPTSGGAWDEQFF	TGTGCCAGCAGCCCGACTAGCGGGGGGGCTTGGGATGAGCAGTTCTTC
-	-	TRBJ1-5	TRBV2	CASSWGMINQPQHF	TGTGCCAGCAGTTGGGGGATGATAAATCAGCCCCAGCATTTT
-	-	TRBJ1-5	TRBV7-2	CASSLSRTGIYSNQPQHF	TGTGCCAGCAGCTTATCTAGGACGGGGATCTATAGCAATCAGCCCCAGCATTTT
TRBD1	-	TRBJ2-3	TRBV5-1	CASSVRGQTDTQYF	TGCGCCAGCAGCGTGAGGGGGCAGACAGATACGCAGTATTTT
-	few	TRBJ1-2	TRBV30	CAWSVIRDYGYTF	TGTGCCTGGAGTGTAATCCGGGATTATGGCTACACCTTC
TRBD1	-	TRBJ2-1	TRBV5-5	CASSLDRTGDNEQFF	TGTGCCAGCAGCTTGGATAGGACAGGGGACAATGAGCAGTTCTTC
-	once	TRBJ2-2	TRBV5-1	CASSYYSGYGGLFF	TGCGCCAGCAGCTACTACAGTGGCTACGGGGGGCTGTTTTTT
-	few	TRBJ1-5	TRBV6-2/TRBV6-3	CASGWKGTQHF	TGTGCCAGCGGGTGGAAGGGAACCCAGCATTTT